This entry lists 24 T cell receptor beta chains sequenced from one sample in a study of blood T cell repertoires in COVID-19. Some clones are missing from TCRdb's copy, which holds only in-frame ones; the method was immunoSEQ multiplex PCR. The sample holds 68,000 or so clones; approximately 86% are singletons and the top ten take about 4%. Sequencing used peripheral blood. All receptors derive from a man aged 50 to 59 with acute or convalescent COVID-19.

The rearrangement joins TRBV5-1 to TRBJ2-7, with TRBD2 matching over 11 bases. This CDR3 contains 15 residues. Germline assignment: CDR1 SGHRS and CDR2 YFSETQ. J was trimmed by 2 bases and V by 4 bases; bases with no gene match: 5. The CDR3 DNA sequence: TGCGCCAGCAGCGCTAGCGGGAGGCCCGCCTACGAGCAGTACTTC. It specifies CASSASGRPAYEQYF.

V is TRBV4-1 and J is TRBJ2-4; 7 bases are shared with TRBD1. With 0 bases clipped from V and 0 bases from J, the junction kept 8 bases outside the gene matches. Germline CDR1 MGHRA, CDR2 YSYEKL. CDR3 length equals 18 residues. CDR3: CASSQDTDRQLAKNIQYF. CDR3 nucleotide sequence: TGCGCCAGCAGCCAAGACACGGACAGGCAGCTAGCCAAAAACATTCAGTACTTC.

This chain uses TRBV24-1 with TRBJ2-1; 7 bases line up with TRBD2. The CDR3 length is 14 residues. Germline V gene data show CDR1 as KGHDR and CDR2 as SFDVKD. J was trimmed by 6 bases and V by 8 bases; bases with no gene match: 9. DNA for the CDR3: TGTGCCACCACGGGGGGAGGGCCGGGCAATGAGCAGTTCTTC. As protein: CATTGGGPGNEQFF.

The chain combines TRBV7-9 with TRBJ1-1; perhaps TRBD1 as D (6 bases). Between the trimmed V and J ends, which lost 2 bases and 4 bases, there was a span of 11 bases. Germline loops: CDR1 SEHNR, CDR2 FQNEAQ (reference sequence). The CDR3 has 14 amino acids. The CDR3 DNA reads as TGTGCCAGCAGCTTATCACAGGGAGTCACTGAAGCTTTCTTT. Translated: CASSLSQGVTEAFF.

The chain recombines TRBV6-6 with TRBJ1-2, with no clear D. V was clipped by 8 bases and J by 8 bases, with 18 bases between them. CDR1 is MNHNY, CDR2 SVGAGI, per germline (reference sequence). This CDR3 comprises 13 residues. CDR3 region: CASDRSSVDGYTF. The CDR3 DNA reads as TGTGCCAGCGATCGGAGTTCAGTTGACGGCTACACCTTC.

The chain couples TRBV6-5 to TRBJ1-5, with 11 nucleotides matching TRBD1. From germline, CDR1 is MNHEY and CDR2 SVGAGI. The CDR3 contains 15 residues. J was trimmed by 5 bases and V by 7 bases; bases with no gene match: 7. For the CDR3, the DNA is TGTGCCAGCATGTTGGGGACAGGGGGATATCAGCCCCAGCATTTT. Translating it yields CASMLGTGGYQPQHF.

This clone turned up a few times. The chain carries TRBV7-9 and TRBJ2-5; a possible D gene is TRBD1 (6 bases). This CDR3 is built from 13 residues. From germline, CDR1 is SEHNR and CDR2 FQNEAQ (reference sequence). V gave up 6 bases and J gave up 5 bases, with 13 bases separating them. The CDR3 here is CASRGDTRETQYF. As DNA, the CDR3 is TGTGCCAGCAGAGGGGACACCCGGGAGACCCAGTACTTC.

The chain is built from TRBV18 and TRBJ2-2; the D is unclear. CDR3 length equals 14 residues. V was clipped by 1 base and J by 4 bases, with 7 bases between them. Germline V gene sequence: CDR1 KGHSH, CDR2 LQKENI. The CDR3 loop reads CASSPLPSTGELFF. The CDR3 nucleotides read TGTGCCAGCTCACCACTTCCGAGCACCGGGGAGCTGTTTTTT.

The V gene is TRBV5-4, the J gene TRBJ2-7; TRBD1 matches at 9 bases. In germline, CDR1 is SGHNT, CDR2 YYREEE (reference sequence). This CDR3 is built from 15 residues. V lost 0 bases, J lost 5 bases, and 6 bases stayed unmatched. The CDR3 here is CASSLGDREHHEQYF. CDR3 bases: TGTGCCAGCAGCTTGGGGGACAGGGAGCACCACGAGCAGTACTTC.

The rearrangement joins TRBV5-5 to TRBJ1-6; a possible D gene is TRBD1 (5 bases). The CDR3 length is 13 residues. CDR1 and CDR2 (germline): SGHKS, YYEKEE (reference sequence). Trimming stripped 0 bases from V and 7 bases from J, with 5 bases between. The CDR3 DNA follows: TGTGCCAGCAGCTTGGGACAGAATTCACCCCTCCACTTT. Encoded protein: CASSLGQNSPLHF.

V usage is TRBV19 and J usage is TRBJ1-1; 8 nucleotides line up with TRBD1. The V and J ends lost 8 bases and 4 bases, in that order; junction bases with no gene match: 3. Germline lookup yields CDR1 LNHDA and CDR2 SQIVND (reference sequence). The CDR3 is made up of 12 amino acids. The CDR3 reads CASSGGGTEAFF. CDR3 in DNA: TGTGCCAGTTCAGGGGGCGGCACTGAAGCTTTCTTT.

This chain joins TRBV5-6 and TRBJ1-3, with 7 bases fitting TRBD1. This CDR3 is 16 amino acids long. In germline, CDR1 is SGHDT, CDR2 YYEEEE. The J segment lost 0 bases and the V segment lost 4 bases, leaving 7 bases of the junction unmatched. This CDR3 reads CASSNQGDPSGNTIYF. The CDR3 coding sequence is TGTGCCAGCAGCAACCAGGGGGACCCCTCTGGAAACACCATATATTTT. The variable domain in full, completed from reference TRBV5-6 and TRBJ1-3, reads DAGVTQSPTHLIKTRGQQVTLRCSPKSGHDTVSWYQQALGQGPQFIFQYYEEEERQRGNFPDRFSGHQFPNYSSELNVNALLLGDSALYLCASSNQGDPSGNTIYFGEGSWLTVV.

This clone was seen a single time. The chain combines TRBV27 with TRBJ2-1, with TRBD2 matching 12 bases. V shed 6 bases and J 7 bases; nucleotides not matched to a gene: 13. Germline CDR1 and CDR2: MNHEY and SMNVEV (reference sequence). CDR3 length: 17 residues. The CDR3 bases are TGTGCCAGCAGCGACCGACTTTTGACTAGCGGGAGTAATGAGCAGTTCTTC. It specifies CASSDRLLTSGSNEQFF.

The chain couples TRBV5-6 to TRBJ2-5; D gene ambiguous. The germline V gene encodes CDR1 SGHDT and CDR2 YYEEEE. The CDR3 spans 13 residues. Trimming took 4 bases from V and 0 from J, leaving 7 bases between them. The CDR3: CASSTQNQETQYF. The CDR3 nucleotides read TGTGCCAGCAGCACACAGAACCAAGAGACCCAGTACTTC.

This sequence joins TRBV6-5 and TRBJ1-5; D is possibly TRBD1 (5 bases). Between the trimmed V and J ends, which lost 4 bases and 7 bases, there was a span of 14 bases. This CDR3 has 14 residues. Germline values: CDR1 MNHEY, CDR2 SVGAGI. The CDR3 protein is CASSSGGGGQPQHF. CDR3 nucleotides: TGTGCCAGCAGTTCTGGGGGGGGTGGCCAGCCCCAGCATTTT.

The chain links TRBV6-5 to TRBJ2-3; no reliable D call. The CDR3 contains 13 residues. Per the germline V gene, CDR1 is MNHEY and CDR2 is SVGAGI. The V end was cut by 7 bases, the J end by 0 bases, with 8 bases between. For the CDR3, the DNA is TGTGCCAGCACCCTAACTAGCACAGATACGCAGTATTTT. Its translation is CASTLTSTDTQYF.

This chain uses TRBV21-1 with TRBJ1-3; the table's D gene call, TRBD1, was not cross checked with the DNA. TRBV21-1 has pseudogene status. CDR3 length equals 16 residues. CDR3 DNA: TGTGCCAGCAGCAAACCCGTGACAGGGGGTGTAAACACCATATATTTT. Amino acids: CASSKPVTGGVNTIYF.

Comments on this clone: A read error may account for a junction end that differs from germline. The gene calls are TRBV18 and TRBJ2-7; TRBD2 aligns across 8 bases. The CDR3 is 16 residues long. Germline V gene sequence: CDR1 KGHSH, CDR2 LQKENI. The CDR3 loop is CANSSRSSGRIYEQYF. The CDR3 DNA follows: TGTGCCAACTCATCCCGTTCTAGCGGGCGCATTTACGAGCAGTACTTC.

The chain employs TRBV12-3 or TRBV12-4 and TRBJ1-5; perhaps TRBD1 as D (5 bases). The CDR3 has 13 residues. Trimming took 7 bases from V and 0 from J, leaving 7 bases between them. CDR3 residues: CASKGNSNQPQHF. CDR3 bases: TGTGCCAGCAAGGGGAATAGCAATCAGCCCCAGCATTTT.

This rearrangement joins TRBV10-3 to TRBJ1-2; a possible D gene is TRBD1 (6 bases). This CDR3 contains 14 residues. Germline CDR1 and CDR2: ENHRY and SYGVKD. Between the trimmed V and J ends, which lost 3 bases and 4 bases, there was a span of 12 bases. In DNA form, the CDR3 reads TGTGCCATCAGTGACACAGGACAGTTCTATGGCTACACCTTC. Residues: CAISDTGQFYGYTF.

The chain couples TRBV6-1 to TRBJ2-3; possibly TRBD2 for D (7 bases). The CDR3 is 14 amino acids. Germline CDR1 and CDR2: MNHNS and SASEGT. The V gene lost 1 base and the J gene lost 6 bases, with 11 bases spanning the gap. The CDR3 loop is CASSEGGGPDTQYF. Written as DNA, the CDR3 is TGTGCCAGCAGTGAAGGGGGGGGGCCGGATACGCAGTATTTT.

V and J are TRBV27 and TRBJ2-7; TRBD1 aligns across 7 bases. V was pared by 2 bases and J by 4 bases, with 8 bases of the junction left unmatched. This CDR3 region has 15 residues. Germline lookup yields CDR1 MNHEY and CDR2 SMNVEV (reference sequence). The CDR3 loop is CASSLVRGRRYEQYF. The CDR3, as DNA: TGTGCCAGCAGTTTAGTTAGGGGGCGCAGGTACGAGCAGTACTTC.

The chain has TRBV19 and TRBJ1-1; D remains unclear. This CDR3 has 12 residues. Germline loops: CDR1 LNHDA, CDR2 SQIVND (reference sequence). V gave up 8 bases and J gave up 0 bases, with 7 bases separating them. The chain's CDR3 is CASLDLNTEAFF. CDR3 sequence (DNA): TGTGCCAGTCTAGACTTGAACACTGAAGCTTTCTTT.

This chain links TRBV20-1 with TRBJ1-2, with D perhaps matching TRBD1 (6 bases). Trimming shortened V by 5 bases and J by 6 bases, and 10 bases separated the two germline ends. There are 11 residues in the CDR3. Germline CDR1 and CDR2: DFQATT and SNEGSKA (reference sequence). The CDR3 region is CSAHRANGYTF. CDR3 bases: TGCAGTGCTCACAGGGCCAATGGCTACACCTTC.